This paragraph covers one T cell receptor beta chain sequence. What it binds is not known. This entry belongs to a study of early T cells in non-severe SARS-CoV-2 infection. Study context: The sequenced material was bulk RNA from unsorted whole blood, and its chains were unpaired.

General observations from the study: Matching against VDJdb likely underestimated virus-specific expansions, favoring anti-spike CD8.

Attached unique molecular identifiers marked individual cDNA molecules. Each CDR3 protein is one row after TCRdb ran MiXCR on the 5' RACE reads. The sample includes some 71,000 distinct CDR3 sequences, about 13% of them seen just once. The CDR3 is made up of 16 amino acids. V lost 3 bases and J 5 bases, leaving 18 bases between the germline ends. The chain links TRBV12-3 or TRBV12-4 to TRBJ2-3, with D perhaps matching TRBD2 (7 bases). This receptor was identified in an adult who was a healthcare worker with PCR-confirmed SARS-CoV-2 infection or an uninfected control (not recorded which). The sequencing input was whole blood. DNA for the CDR3: TGTGCCAGCAGTTTGAAGTTAACGGGGGGCGTAGATACGCAGTATTTT. Amino acid sequence: CASSLKLTGGVDTQYF.